The clone carrying this T cell receptor (beta chain) was seen a few times. Its specificity is unknown. Patients were aged 18 to 65, had disease duration under 2 months, and had newly diagnosed hyperthyroidism. Diagnosis rested on symptoms, serum thyroxine and TRAb, thyroid ultrasound, and orbital computed tomography. This record comes from a study of T cells in Graves' hyperthyroidism and ophthalmopathy. There were TCR beta CDR3 regions amplified from RNA transcripts. The HTBI set primed first-round TCR CDR3 RT-PCR. TCRdb fed the multiplex PCR reads into MiXCR, producing one record per CDR3 protein. The sample records about 570,000 distinct CDR3 sequences, 13% to 15% being singletons. General study points: Most clonotypes expanded in thyroid above 0.001 were likewise present in blood.

The trim removed 5 bases at V and 1 base at J, leaving 7 bases unmatched. The CDR3 has 15 residues. The TCR originated in a woman aged 40 to 55 with Graves' hyperthyroidism. The sequenced material came from blood. This chain joins TRBV12-3 or TRBV12-4 and TRBJ1-2; TRBD1 matches at 7 bases. The CDR3 protein is CASSTGTALNYGYTF. The CDR3 region has the DNA TGTGCCAGCAGTACCGGGACAGCCCTTAACTATGGCTACACCTTC.